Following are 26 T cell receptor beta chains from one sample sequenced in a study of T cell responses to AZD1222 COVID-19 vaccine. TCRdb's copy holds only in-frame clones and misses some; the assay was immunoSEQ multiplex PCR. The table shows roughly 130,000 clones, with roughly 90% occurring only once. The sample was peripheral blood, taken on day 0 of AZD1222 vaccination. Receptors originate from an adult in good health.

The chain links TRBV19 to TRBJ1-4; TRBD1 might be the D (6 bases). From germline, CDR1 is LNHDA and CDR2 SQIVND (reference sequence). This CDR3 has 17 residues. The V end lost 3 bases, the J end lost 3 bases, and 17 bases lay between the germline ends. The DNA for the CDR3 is TGTGCCAGTAGTATTTTGAAGGGGGGCGCATCTAATGAAAAACTGTTTTTT. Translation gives CASSILKGGASNEKLFF.

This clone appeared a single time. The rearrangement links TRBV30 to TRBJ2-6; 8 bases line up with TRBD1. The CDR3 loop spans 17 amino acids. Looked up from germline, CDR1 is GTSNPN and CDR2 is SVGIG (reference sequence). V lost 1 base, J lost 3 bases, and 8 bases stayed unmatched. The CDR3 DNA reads TGTGCCTGGAGTGGCCGACAGGGGAATAATGGGGCCAACGTCCTGACTTTC. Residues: CAWSGRQGNNGANVLTF. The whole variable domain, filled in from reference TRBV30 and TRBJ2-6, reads SQTIHQWPATLVQPVGSPLSLECTVEGTSNPNLYWYRQAAGRGLQLLFYSVGIGQISSEVPQNLSASRPQDRQFILSSKKLLLSDSGFYLCAWSGRQGNNGANVLTFGAGSRLTVL.

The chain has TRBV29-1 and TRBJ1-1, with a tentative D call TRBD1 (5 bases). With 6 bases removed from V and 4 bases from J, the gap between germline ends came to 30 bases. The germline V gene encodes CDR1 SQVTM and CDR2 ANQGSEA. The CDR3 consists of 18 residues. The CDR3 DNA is TGCAGCGTGGCGGCCGGACGCCGGGGGGGTTCTTGGGGCACTGAAGCTTTCTTT. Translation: CSVAAGRRGGSWGTEAFF.

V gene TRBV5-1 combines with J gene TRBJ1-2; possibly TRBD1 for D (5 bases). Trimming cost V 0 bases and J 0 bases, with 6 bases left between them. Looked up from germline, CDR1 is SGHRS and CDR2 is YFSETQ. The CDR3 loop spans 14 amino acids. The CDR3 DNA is TGCGCCAGCAGCTTGGGGACACCTAACTATGGCTACACCTTC. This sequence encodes CASSLGTPNYGYTF.

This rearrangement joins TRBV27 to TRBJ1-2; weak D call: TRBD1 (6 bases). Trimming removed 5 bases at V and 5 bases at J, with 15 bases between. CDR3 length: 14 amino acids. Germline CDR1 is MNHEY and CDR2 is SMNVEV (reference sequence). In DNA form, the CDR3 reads TGTGCCAGCAGTCCAAGTGGGACACCATATGGCTACACCTTC. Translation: CASSPSGTPYGYTF.

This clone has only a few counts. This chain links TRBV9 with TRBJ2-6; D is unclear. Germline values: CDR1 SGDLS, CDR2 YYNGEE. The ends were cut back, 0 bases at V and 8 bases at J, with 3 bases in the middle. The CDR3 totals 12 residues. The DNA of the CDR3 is TGTGCCAGCAGCGTAGGGTCCAACGTCCTGACTTTC. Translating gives CASSVGSNVLTF. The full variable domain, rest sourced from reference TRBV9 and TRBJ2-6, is DSGVTQTPKHLITATGQRVTLRCSPRSGDLSVYWYQQSLDQGLQFLIQYYNGEERAKGNILERFSAQQFPDLHSELNLSSLELGDSALYFCASSVGSNVLTFGAGSRLTVL.

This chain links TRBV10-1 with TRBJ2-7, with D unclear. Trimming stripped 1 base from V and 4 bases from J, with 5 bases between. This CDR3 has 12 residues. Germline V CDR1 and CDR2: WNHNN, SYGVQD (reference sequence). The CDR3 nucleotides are TGCGCCAGCAGTGAGTGCCGTTACGAGCAGTACTTC. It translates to CASSECRYEQYF.

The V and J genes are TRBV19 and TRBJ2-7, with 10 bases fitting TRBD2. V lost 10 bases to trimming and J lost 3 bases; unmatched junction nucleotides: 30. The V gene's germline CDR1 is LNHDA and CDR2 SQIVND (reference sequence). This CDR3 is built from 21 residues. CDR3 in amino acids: CANKGALAGSPPPTSYYEQYF. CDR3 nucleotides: TGTGCCAACAAAGGGGCACTAGCGGGATCTCCTCCCCCTACGTCCTACTACGAGCAGTACTTC.

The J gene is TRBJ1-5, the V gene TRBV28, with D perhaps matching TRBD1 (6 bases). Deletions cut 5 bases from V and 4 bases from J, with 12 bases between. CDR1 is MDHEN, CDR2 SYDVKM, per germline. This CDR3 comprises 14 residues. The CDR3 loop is CASSPWTANQPQHF. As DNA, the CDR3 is TGTGCCAGCAGTCCCTGGACAGCTAATCAGCCCCAGCATTTT.

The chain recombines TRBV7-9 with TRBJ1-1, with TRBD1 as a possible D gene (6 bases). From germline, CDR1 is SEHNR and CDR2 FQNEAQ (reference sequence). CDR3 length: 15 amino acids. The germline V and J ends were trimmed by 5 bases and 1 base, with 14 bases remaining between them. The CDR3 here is CASSLGAGPNTEAFF. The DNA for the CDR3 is TGTGCCAGCAGCCTGGGGGCAGGTCCGAACACTGAAGCTTTCTTT.

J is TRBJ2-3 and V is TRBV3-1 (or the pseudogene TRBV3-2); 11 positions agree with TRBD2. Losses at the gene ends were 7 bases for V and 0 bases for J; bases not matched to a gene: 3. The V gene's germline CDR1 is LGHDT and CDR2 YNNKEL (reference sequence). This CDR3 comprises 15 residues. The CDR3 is CASTRTSGSTDTQYF. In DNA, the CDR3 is TGTGCCAGCACCCGGACTAGCGGGAGCACAGATACGCAGTATTTT.

Here the CDR3 reads CASSPQEDRAYNEQFF. CDR3 bases: TGTGCCAGCAGCCCCCAGGAGGACAGGGCCTACAATGAGCAGTTCTTC. V and J are TRBV9 and TRBJ2-1; 8 bases are shared with TRBD1. This CDR3 region has 16 residues. Germline-derived CDR1 and CDR2 are SGDLS and YYNGEE. The V gene end was trimmed by 4 bases and the J gene end by 2 bases; junction bases not matched to a gene: 8.

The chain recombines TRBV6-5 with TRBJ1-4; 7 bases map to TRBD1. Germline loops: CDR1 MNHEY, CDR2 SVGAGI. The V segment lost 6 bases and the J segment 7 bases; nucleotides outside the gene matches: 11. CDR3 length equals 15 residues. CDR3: CASSALDRVGEKLFF. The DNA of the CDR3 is TGTGCCAGCAGCGCGCTTGACAGGGTGGGTGAAAAACTGTTTTTT.

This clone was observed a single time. CDR3 protein: CASSSRASTEAFF. CDR3 sequence (DNA): TGTGCCAGCAGCTCACGGGCCTCCACTGAAGCTTTCTTT. The chain uses TRBV6-5 and TRBJ1-1; D is uncertain. The V gene's germline CDR1 is MNHEY and CDR2 SVGAGI. Trimming took 6 bases from V and 4 from J, leaving 12 bases between them. The CDR3 is 13 amino acids.

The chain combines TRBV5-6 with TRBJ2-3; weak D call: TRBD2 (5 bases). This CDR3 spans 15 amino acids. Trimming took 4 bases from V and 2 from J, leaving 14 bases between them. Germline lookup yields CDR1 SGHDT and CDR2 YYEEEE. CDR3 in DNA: TGTGCCAGCAGCAGGACTTCGCGACCCACAGATACGCAGTATTTT. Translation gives CASSRTSRPTDTQYF.

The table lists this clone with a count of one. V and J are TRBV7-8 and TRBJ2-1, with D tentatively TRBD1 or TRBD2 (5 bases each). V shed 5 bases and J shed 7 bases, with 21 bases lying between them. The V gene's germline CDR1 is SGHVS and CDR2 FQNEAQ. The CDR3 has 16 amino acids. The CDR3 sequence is CASSRHDRGTGNEQFF. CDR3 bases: TGTGCCAGCAGCAGACACGATCGGGGCACAGGTAATGAGCAGTTCTTC.

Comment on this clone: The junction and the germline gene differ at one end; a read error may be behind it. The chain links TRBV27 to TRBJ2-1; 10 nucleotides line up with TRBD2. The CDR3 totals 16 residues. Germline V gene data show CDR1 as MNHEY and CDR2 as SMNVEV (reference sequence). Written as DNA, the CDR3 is TGCGCCTGGGCGGGCCAAGCGGGAGGGATACCCAATGAGCAGTTCTTC. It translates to CAWAGQAGGIPNEQFF.

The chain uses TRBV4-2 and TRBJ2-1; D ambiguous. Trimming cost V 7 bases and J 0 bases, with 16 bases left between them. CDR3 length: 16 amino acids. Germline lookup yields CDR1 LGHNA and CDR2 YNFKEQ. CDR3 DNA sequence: TGTGCCAGCACCCTGCATGGCGGAAGCTCCTACAATGAGCAGTTCTTC. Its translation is CASTLHGGSSYNEQFF.

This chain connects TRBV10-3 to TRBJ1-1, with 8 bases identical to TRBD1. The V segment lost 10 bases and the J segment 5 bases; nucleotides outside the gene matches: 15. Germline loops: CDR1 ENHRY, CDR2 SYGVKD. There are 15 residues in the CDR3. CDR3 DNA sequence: TGTGCCAGCTCCCTCCAGGGGGCGGGGGGTACTGAAGCTTTCTTT. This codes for CASSLQGAGGTEAFF.

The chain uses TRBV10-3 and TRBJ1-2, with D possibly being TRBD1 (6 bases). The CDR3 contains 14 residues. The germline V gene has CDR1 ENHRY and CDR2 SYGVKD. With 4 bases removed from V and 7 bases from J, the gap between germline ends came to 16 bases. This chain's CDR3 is CAISVANRESGYTF. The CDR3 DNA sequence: TGTGCCATCAGTGTGGCTAACAGGGAAAGTGGCTACACCTTC.

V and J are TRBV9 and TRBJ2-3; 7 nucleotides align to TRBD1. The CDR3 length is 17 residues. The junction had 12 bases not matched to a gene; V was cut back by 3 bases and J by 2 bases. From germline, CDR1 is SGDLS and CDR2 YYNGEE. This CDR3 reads CASSGSPQGETTDTQYF. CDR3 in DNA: TGTGCCAGCAGCGGAAGCCCCCAGGGGGAGACCACAGATACGCAGTATTTT.

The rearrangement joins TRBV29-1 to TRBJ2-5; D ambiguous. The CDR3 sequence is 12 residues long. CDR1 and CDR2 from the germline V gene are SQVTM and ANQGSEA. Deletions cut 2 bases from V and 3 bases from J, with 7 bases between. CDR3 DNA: TGCAGCGTTGAACAGGCTAAAGAGACCCAGTACTTC. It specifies CSVEQAKETQYF.

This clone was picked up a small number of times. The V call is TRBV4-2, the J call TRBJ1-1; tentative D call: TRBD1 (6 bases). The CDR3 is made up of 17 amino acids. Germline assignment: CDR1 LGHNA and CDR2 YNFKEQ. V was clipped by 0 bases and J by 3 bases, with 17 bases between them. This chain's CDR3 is CASSQEEGRRTDTEAFF. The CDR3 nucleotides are TGTGCCAGCAGCCAAGAGGAGGGAAGAAGGACAGACACTGAAGCTTTCTTT.

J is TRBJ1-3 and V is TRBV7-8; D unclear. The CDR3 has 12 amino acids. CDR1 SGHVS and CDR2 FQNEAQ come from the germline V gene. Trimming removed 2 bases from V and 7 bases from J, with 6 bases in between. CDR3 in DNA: TGTGCCAGCAGCTTAACTTCGAACACCATATATTTT. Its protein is CASSLTSNTIYF.

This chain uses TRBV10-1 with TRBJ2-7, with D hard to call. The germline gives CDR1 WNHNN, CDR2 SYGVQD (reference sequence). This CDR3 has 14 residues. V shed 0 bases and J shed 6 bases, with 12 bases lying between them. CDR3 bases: TGCGCCAGCAGTGAGTCAAGACCGCCTGGCGAGCAGTACTTC. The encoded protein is CASSESRPPGEQYF.

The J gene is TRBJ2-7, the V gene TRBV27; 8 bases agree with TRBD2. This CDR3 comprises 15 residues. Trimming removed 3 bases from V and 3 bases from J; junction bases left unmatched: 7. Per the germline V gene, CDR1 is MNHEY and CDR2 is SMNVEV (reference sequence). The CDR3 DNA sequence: TGTGCCAGCAGTTTTCGCGGGAGGACGAACTACGAGCAGTACTTC. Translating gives CASSFRGRTNYEQYF.